The source of this T cell receptor (beta chain) is a study of blood T cells in healthy people across ages. Study outcomes and limitations: Estimates of total diversity, which came from one million sequenced T cells, were considered to be underestimates.

Those donating, healthy Caucasian individuals from Russia, were aged about 6 to 100. This clonotype was counted only a few times. The antigen remains unidentified. The junction had 7 bases not matched to a gene; V was cut back by 2 bases and J by 6 bases. Germline CDR1 LGHDT, CDR2 YNNKEL (reference sequence). This CDR3 region has 14 residues. Primed by a sample-barcoded 5' primer and a J-beta primer mix, a second PCR proceeded for 7 to 11 cycles. Each CDR3 protein is one row after TCRdb ran MiXCR on the 5' RACE reads. The table shows some 760,000 distinct CDR3 sequences, with approximately 25% occurring only once. The sample was also reused in another study, on T cells of mothers and their children. That work adds: Extraction yielded RNA that went, in full, into cDNA synthesis at roughly 1.5 ug per 15 ul. Related pairs of mothers and children showed slightly higher, non-significant overlap versus unrelated pairs.

The gene calls are TRBV3-1 and TRBJ2-7, with TRBD2 matching over 7 bases. The sequencing input was blood. The receptor comes from a boy younger than 18 in good health. The CDR3 nucleotides are TGTGCCAGCAGCCAACTTGGCGGGAGCCGCGAGCAGTACTTC. Translated, it gives CASSQLGGSREQYF.